This TCR beta chain came from a study of T cell repertoires in cytomegalovirus infection. Across the whole study: Public TCR beta signatures indicated both CMV infection and matching HLA type. General observations from the study: Ex vivo responses were dominated by HLA-C-restricted CMV-specific TCR beta clonotypes. Cumulative public TCR beta family frequency identified carriers of CMV plus the relevant HLA.

The junction had 12 bases not matched to a gene; V was cut back by 7 bases and J by 1 base. CDR3 size: 17 residues. Each CDR3 protein gets one entry after TCRdb re-called the reads with MiXCR. The data hold 250,000 or so distinct CDR3 sequences, with around 12% observed a single time. This clonotype was seen a few times. Its antigen is still unknown. This chain links TRBV12-3 or TRBV12-4 with TRBJ2-1, with 8 nucleotides matching TRBD1. The clonotype originates from a human donor in good health (CMV status not recorded). Some clones in this sample may be carry-over from other donors' samples. Material: PBMCs. Here the CDR3 reads CASKVDRGSGSYNEQFF. CDR3 DNA sequence: TGTGCCAGCAAAGTCGACAGGGGTTCGGGGTCCTACAATGAGCAGTTCTTC.